This TCR beta chain was documented in a study of Ad26.COV2.S vaccination and SARS-CoV-2 variants. Study details: Ad26.COV2.S arm of COV1001 included the donor. Once or twice, 56 days apart, Ad26.COV2.S was delivered intramuscularly.

V dropped 2 bases and J dropped 0 bases, with 17 bases sitting between them. Germline V gene data show CDR1 as LGHDT and CDR2 as YNNKEL (reference sequence). The CDR3 is 18 amino acids. Using immunoSEQ multiplex PCR, the repertoire was profiled, and TCRdb retains in-frame clones only, with some absent. The sample lists about 370,000 clones; around nine tenths were seen once. Treatment reported: 15 to 20 received Ad26.COV2.S at low or high dose, single or two shots; 5 received placebo; per-sample allocation not given. Sampling happened 63 days after the first vaccine or placebo injection. Boston provided a donor who was an adult aged 18-55 years.

The V and J genes are TRBV3-1 (or the pseudogene TRBV3-2) and TRBJ1-3; tentatively, D is TRBD1 (5 bases). Sequenced here: peripheral blood, sampled in a trial of Ad26.COV2.S vaccine versus placebo. The sequence was obtained from a person aged 18-60 years who received the Ad26.COV2.S COVID-19 vaccine or a placebo. CDR3 sequence: CASSQLRTRISSGNTIYF. The CDR3 bases are TGTGCCAGCAGCCAATTGAGGACACGGATCAGCTCTGGAAACACCATATATTTT.